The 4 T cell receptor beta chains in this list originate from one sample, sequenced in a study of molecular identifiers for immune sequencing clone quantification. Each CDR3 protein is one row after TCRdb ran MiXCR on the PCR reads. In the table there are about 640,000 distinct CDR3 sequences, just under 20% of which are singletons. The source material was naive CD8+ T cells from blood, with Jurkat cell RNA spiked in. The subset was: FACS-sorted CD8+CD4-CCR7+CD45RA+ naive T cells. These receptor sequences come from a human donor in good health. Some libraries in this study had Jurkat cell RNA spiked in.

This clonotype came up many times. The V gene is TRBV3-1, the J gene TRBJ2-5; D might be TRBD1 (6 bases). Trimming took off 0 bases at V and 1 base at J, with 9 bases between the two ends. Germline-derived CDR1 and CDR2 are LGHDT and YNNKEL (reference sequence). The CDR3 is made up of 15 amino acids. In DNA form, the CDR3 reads TGTGCCAGCAGCCAAGAGAGGGGGACCCAAGAGACCCAGTACTTC. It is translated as CASSQERGTQETQYF.

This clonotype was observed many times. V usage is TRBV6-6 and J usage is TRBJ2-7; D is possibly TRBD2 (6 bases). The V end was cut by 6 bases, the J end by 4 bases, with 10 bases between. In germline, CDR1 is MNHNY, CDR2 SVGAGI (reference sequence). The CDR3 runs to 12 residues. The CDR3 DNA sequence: TGTGCCAGCAGACCGGGAGCGTACGAGCAGTACTTC. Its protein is CASRPGAYEQYF.

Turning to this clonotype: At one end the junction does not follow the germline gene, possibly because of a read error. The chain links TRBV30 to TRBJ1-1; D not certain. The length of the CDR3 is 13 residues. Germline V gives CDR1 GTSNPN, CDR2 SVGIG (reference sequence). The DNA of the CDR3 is TGTGTCTGGAGCCTTTGGGGAGGCACTGAAGCTTTCTTT. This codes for CVWSLWGGTEAFF. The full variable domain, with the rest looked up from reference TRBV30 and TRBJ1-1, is SQTIHQWPATLVQPVGSPLSLECTVEGTSNPNLYWYRQAAGRGLQLLFYSVGIGQISSEVPQNLSASRPQDRQFILSSKKLLLSDSGFYLCVWSLWGGTEAFFGQGTRLTVV.

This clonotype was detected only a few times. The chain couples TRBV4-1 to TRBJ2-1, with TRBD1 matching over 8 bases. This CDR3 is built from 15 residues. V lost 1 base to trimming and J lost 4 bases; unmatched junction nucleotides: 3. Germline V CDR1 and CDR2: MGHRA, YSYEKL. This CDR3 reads CASSQGTGIYNEQFF. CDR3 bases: TGCGCCAGCAGCCAAGGGACAGGGATTTACAATGAGCAGTTCTTC.